This T cell receptor (beta chain) was sequenced during a study of T cell responses to AZD1222 COVID-19 vaccine. The CDR3 contains 13 residues. Germline CDR1 MDHEN, CDR2 SYDVKM. With 7 bases removed from V and 3 bases from J, the gap between germline ends came to 12 bases. The sample holds one count of this clone. Measured with immunoSEQ multiplex PCR; TCRdb has only the in-frame clones, and not every one. Of some 100,000 clones in the sample, 90% to 95% were seen once. The sequence came from an adult in good health. The sequencing here drew on peripheral blood, taken on day 0 of AZD1222 vaccination. The gene calls are TRBV28 and TRBJ2-5; tentatively, D is TRBD2 (7 bases). CDR3 amino acids: CASIQGREETQYF. The CDR3, as DNA: TGTGCCAGCATTCAGGGGAGGGAAGAGACCCAGTACTTC.